There are a few counts of the clone carrying this T cell receptor (beta chain). The antigen remains unidentified. TCRdb reprocessed the RT-PCR reads via MiXCR and lists one record per CDR3 protein. The table lists hundreds of thousands of distinct CDR3 sequences, 10% to 15% of them singletons. This CDR3 region has 16 residues. V lost 7 bases, J lost 1 base, and 6 bases stayed unmatched. Looked up from germline, CDR1 is MNHEY and CDR2 is SVGEGT. These data originate in a study of response to subunit inactivated influenza vaccine. The study's findings and limits: Seasonal influenza vaccination, on each occasion, was suggested by the authors to recruit few new T cells.

The rearrangement links TRBV6-2 or TRBV6-3 to TRBJ2-3; TRBD2 aligns across 12 bases. Sequences were derived from PBMCs from blood, sampled on the day of vaccination. This clonotype was sampled from a man between 50 and 59 years old who received an inactivated influenza vaccine. The CDR3 DNA follows: TGTGCCAGCAATCTAGCGGGAGGGCCGGGCACAGATACGCAGTATTTT. It translates to CASNLAGGPGTDTQYF.